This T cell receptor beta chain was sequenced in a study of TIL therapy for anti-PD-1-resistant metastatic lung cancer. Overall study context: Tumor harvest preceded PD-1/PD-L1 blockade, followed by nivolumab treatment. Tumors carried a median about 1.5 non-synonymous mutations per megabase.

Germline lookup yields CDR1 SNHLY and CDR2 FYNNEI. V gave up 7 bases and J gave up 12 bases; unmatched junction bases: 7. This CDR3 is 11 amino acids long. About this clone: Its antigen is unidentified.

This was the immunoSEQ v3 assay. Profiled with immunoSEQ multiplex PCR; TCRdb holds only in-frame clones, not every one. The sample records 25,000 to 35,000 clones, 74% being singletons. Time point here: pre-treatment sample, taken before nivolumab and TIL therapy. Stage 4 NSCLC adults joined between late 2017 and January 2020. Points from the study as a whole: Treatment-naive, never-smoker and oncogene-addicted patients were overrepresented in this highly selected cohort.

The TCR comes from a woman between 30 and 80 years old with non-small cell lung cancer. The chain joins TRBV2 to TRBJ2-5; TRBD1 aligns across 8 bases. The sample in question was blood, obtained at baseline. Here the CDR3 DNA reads TGTGCCAGCACCCGGGACAGGCTGAAGTACTTC. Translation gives CASTRDRLKYF.